The 26 T cell receptor beta chains listed next were all sequenced from one sample in a study of OX40 agonist ivuxolimab in advanced cancers. Using immunoSEQ multiplex PCR, the repertoire was profiled, and TCRdb retains in-frame clones only, with some absent. The data show some 77,000 clones, about nine tenths seen once. The material sequenced was CD4+ or CD8+ T cells sorted from blood, taken in a trial of the OX40 agonist ivuxolimab. These receptors all come from an adult with an advanced solid tumor such as melanoma, head and neck, liver or kidney cancer.

J is TRBJ1-3 and V is TRBV7-8; 8 bases are a match to TRBD1. Germline CDR1 reads SGHVS; CDR2 reads FQNEAQ. Losses at the gene ends were 4 bases for V and 6 bases for J; bases not matched to a gene: 8. This CDR3 is built from 15 residues. The CDR3 loop is CASSSLTGVVNTIYF. In nucleotides, the CDR3 is TGTGCCAGCAGCTCACTGACAGGGGTGGTAAACACCATATATTTT.

This clone appeared a single time. V gene TRBV15 combines with J gene TRBJ2-2; TRBD1 matches at 7 bases. V dropped 1 base and J dropped 0; count of bases not matched to a gene: 2. Germline V gene lookup returns CDR1 LNHNV and CDR2 YYDKDF (reference sequence). The CDR3 has 16 amino acids. CDR3 residues: CATSRVGTANTGELFF. The CDR3 nucleotides read TGTGCCACCAGCAGAGTAGGGACAGCGAACACCGGGGAGCTGTTTTTT.

V and J are TRBV5-1 and TRBJ2-1; no clear D gene. Trimming pared 4 bases from V and 4 bases from J, leaving 12 bases between. The germline CDR1 and CDR2 sequences are SGHRS and YFSETQ. The CDR3 totals 14 residues. The CDR3 DNA follows: TGCGCCAGCAGCCTTCAACCGTCTTACAATGAGCAGTTCTTC. As protein: CASSLQPSYNEQFF.

The V gene is TRBV7-8, the J gene TRBJ1-6; 7 bases map to TRBD1. Germline trimming cut 4 bases from V and 8 bases from J; bases unmatched to any gene: 5. The CDR3 loop spans 14 amino acids. CDR1 and CDR2 (germline): SGHVS, FQNEAQ. This chain's CDR3 is CASSYRQGDSPLHF. The CDR3 DNA reads TGTGCCAGCAGCTATCGACAGGGAGATTCACCCCTCCACTTT.

As regards this clone: One junction end disagrees with the germline gene, perhaps due to a read error. This sequence joins TRBV5-8 and TRBJ1-2; D unresolved. Germline CDR1 SGHTS, CDR2 YDEGEE. The CDR3 runs 11 residues. The DNA for the CDR3 is TGTGCCAGCAGGCGGAGCGGGAAATCTCTCTTC. Its protein is CASRRSGKSLF.

The rearrangement joins TRBV18 to TRBJ2-4; 9 bases match TRBD1. V lost 3 bases and J lost 9; bases outside the gene matches: 12. This CDR3 has 16 residues. CDR1 KGHSH and CDR2 LQKENI come from the germline V gene. The CDR3 region is CASSPGQGDVGSIQYF. The CDR3 DNA reads as TGTGCCAGCTCACCGGGACAGGGTGATGTCGGAAGCATTCAGTACTTC.

The J gene is TRBJ2-7, the V gene TRBV18; 9 bases are a match to TRBD2. Germline V gives CDR1 KGHSH, CDR2 LQKENI. The CDR3 runs to 14 residues. V lost 3 bases and J lost 5; bases outside the gene matches: 5. The CDR3 DNA reads as TGTGCCAGCTCACCGCGCGGGGGGGGCGACGAGCAGTACTTC. The encoded protein is CASSPRGGGDEQYF.

The chain recombines TRBV28 with TRBJ1-6, with TRBD1 matching over 7 bases. The CDR3 is 14 amino acids. Germline trimming cut 5 bases from V and 10 bases from J; bases unmatched to any gene: 8. Germline V gene data show CDR1 as MDHEN and CDR2 as SYDVKM. The CDR3 reads CASSPPRGWSPLHF. CDR3 nucleotide sequence: TGTGCCAGCAGTCCCCCCAGGGGGTGGTCACCCCTCCACTTT. The variable domain in full, with the rest retrieved from reference TRBV28 and TRBJ1-6, is DVKVTQSSRYLVKRTGEKVFLECVQDMDHENMFWYRQDPGLGLRLIYFSYDVKMKEKGDIPEGYSVSREKKERFSLILESASTNQTSMYLCASSPPRGWSPLHFGNGTRLTVT.

The chain has TRBV10-1 and TRBJ2-2; weak D call: TRBD2 (6 bases). The V and J ends lost 6 bases and 1 base respectively, with 6 bases between them. The CDR3 has 13 amino acids. Per the germline V gene, CDR1 is WNHNN and CDR2 is SYGVQD (reference sequence). The CDR3 here is CASRRENTGELFF. DNA for the CDR3: TGCGCCAGCAGGCGGGAGAACACCGGGGAGCTGTTTTTT.

The rearrangement uses TRBV9 and TRBJ1-1, with unresolved D. There are 14 residues in the CDR3. Germline CDR1 SGDLS, CDR2 YYNGEE. V lost 3 bases and J lost 4, with 13 bases in between. CDR3 DNA: TGTGCCAGCAGCGGCCGGGCCCTAACCACTGAAGCTTTCTTT. Residues: CASSGRALTTEAFF.

The chain combines TRBV19 with TRBJ2-7; D is uncertain. The germline V and J ends were trimmed by 5 bases and 1 base, with 12 bases remaining between them. Germline loops: CDR1 LNHDA, CDR2 SQIVND (reference sequence). This CDR3 has 14 residues. Written as DNA, the CDR3 is TGTGCCAGTAGTCCCCGACCCGATTCCTACGAGCAGTACTTC. Protein: CASSPRPDSYEQYF.

The rearrangement links TRBV5-1 to TRBJ2-7; possible D gene TRBD1, 6 bases. Germline CDR1 reads SGHRS; CDR2 reads YFSETQ. V dropped 3 bases and J dropped 0 bases, with 16 bases sitting between them. The CDR3 covers 16 residues. The CDR3 DNA reads as TGCGCCAGCAGCTCCGGACAGCCTTCCAGCTCCTACGAGCAGTACTTC. This codes for CASSSGQPSSSYEQYF.

The chain is built from TRBV7-2 and TRBJ2-1; 8 nucleotides line up with TRBD2. CDR3 size: 16 residues. After removal of 5 bases from V and 4 bases from J, the junction contained 10 bases not matched to a gene. From germline, CDR1 is SGHTA and CDR2 FQGNSA. CDR3 nucleotides: TGTGCCAGCAGCAGAGCCGGGACTAGAGTTTACAATGAGCAGTTCTTC. Amino acid sequence: CASSRAGTRVYNEQFF.

V usage is TRBV9 and J usage is TRBJ2-2; tentative D call: TRBD2 (5 bases). Per germline, CDR1 SGDLS and CDR2 YYNGEE. Trimming took 6 bases from V and 4 from J, leaving 13 bases between them. The CDR3 consists of 14 residues. The CDR3 here is CASKRIEGTGELFF. CDR3 nucleotides: TGTGCCAGCAAACGGATAGAGGGCACCGGGGAGCTGTTTTTT.

This clone was seen once. The chain carries TRBV27 and TRBJ1-6; D ambiguous. This CDR3 comprises 14 residues. Per germline, CDR1 MNHEY and CDR2 SMNVEV (reference sequence). Trimming took 3 bases from V and 5 from J, leaving 8 bases between them. The CDR3 reads CASSFGGDNSPLHF. In DNA form, the CDR3 reads TGTGCCAGCAGTTTCGGTGGGGATAATTCACCCCTCCACTTT.

The gene calls are TRBV11-3 and TRBJ2-7; TRBD2 is a possible D gene (5 bases). This CDR3 is built from 14 residues. Trimming took 0 bases from V and 2 from J, leaving 8 bases between them. Germline values: CDR1 SGHNT, CDR2 YENEEA. This CDR3 is CASSLDPGTYEQYF. Here the CDR3 DNA reads TGTGCCAGCAGCTTAGACCCCGGGACCTACGAGCAGTACTTC. The whole variable domain, remainder taken from reference TRBV11-3 and TRBJ2-7, is EAGVVQSPRYKIIEKKQPVAFWCNPISGHNTLYWYLQNLGQGPELLIRYENEEAVDDSQLPKDRFSAERLKGVDSTLKIQPAELGDSAVYLCASSLDPGTYEQYFGPGTRLTVT.

V and J are TRBV2 and TRBJ2-3; D perhaps matches TRBD1 (6 bases). This CDR3 is built from 12 residues. The germline gives CDR1 SNHLY, CDR2 FYNNEI. Trimming removed 11 bases at V and 1 base at J, with 10 bases between. CDR3 region: CAGRTGTDTQYF. The CDR3, as DNA: TGTGCCGGTCGGACAGGCACAGATACGCAGTATTTT.

As to this clone: One junction end does not reproduce the germline sequence, and a read error may be involved. Other nucleotide sequences in the sample specify the same CDR3. The V and J genes are TRBV7-7 and TRBJ2-5; either TRBD1 or TRBD2 may supply D (6 bases each). Germline assignment: CDR1 SSHAT and CDR2 FNYEAQ (reference sequence). This CDR3 contains 14 residues. The CDR3 DNA reads TGTGCTAGCAGCCTAGTGGGGGGCGGAGAGACCCAGTACTTC. This gives the protein CASSLVGGGETQYF.

The gene calls are TRBV28 and TRBJ2-1; 12 bases are a match to TRBD2. The CDR3 totals 16 residues. The J segment lost 9 bases and the V segment lost 2 bases, leaving 8 bases of the junction unmatched. The germline V gene has CDR1 MDHEN and CDR2 SYDVKM. CDR3 region: CASSLRASGRGLEQFF. CDR3 bases: TGTGCCAGCAGTTTAAGGGCTAGCGGGAGGGGTCTTGAGCAGTTCTTC.

In this sample, this clone turned up once. The gene calls are TRBV19 and TRBJ1-2, with no clear D. Germline V gene lookup returns CDR1 LNHDA and CDR2 SQIVND (reference sequence). Trimming cost V 7 bases and J 4 bases, with 16 bases left between them. The CDR3 length is 14 residues. This CDR3 reads CASTVDLGSYGYTF. The CDR3 DNA sequence: TGTGCCAGTACCGTGGACTTGGGCAGCTATGGCTACACCTTC.

The CDR3 loop is CASSLNSGPAYEQYF. The CDR3 DNA sequence: TGTGCCAGCAGCTTGAACTCCGGGCCCGCCTACGAGCAGTACTTC. The genes are TRBV7-3 and TRBJ2-7; D is ambiguous. V lost 3 bases and J 2 bases, leaving 14 bases between the germline ends. CDR3 length: 15 amino acids. CDR1 is SGHTA, CDR2 FQGTGA, per germline.

V gene TRBV19 combines with J gene TRBJ2-5; D is perhaps TRBD1 (5 bases). This CDR3 comprises 15 residues. V was clipped by 3 bases and J by 2 bases, with 13 bases between them. The germline V gene encodes CDR1 LNHDA and CDR2 SQIVND (reference sequence). CDR3 bases: TGTGCCAGTAGTATCCAACCGACAGAGCAAGAGACCCAGTACTTC. Translation: CASSIQPTEQETQYF.

The chain couples TRBV10-3 to TRBJ2-7; 10 bases are a match to TRBD1. Germline values: CDR1 ENHRY, CDR2 SYGVKD. The CDR3 length is 14 residues. The V segment lost 6 bases and the J segment 4 bases; nucleotides outside the gene matches: 6. The DNA of the CDR3 is TGTGCCATCAGCACCGGGACAGGGGCGTACGAGCAGTACTTC. Encoded protein: CAISTGTGAYEQYF.

J is TRBJ2-3 and V is TRBV20-1, with D uncertain. This CDR3 has 11 amino acids. From germline, CDR1 is DFQATT and CDR2 SNEGSKA (reference sequence). Trimming pared 3 bases from V and 4 bases from J, leaving 5 bases between. The DNA for the CDR3 is TGCAGTGCTAGCCTCCCAGATACGCAGTATTTT. It specifies CSASLPDTQYF.

The chain uses TRBV6-6 and TRBJ2-1, with 8 bases lining up with TRBD2. The CDR3 is 15 residues long. CDR1 is MNHNY, CDR2 SVGAGI, per germline (reference sequence). The ends lost 5 bases at V and 6 bases at J; junction bases unmatched: 9. Here the CDR3 reads CASSAGTRGGNEQFF. CDR3 DNA: TGTGCCAGCAGTGCCGGGACTAGGGGGGGCAATGAGCAGTTCTTC.

The chain carries TRBV6-1 and TRBJ2-3, with 8 bases fitting TRBD1. Trimming took 2 bases from V and 7 from J; bases not matched to a gene: 5. Germline V gene sequence: CDR1 MNHNS, CDR2 SASEGT. The CDR3 totals 14 residues. CDR3: CASSELQGAHTQYF. The CDR3 DNA reads TGTGCCAGCAGTGAATTGCAGGGGGCCCATACGCAGTATTTT.